Listed here are 14 T cell receptor beta chains from one sample, sequenced in a study of blood T cell repertoires in COVID-19. Generated by immunoSEQ multiplex PCR, the TCRdb table keeps only in-frame clones and is missing some. Of 250,000 or so clones detected, approximately 80% appear once; the ten largest clones hold around 2%. Sequencing was done on a sample of PBMCs or T cells enriched from blood (not recorded which). Receptors originate from a man aged 60 to 75 who had recovered from COVID-19.

V is TRBV15 and J is TRBJ1-6; 7 nucleotides match TRBD1. V lost 1 base and J lost 9; bases outside the gene matches: 6. Germline V CDR1 and CDR2: LNHNV, YYDKDF (reference sequence). There are 15 residues in the CDR3. CDR3 residues: CATSRGTGDSSPLHF. The CDR3 DNA follows: TGTGCCACCAGCAGAGGAACAGGGGATTCTTCACCCCTCCACTTT.

The V call is TRBV7-6, the J call TRBJ2-6; D gene uncertain. The CDR3 is made up of 15 amino acids. With 5 bases removed from V and 0 bases from J, the gap between germline ends came to 8 bases. Germline-derived CDR1 and CDR2 are SGHVS and FNYEAQ. The CDR3 nucleotides read TGTGCCAGCAGCCCCCGTTCCTCTGGGGCCAACGTCCTGACTTTC. This translates into CASSPRSSGANVLTF.

This clone was found once. V usage is TRBV5-4 and J usage is TRBJ2-7, with 9 nucleotides matching TRBD1. There are 14 residues in the CDR3. Germline lookup yields CDR1 SGHNT and CDR2 YYREEE (reference sequence). The V gene end was trimmed by 5 bases and the J gene end by 6 bases; junction bases not matched to a gene: 9. CDR3 DNA: TGTGCCAGCAGTCCCTGGGACAGGGTCGGCGAGCAGTACTTC. Protein sequence: CASSPWDRVGEQYF.

V usage is TRBV6-5 and J usage is TRBJ1-1; 7 bases line up with TRBD1. The germline gives CDR1 MNHEY, CDR2 SVGAGI. Trimming took 5 bases from V and 4 from J; bases not matched to a gene: 4. The CDR3 sequence is 13 residues long. The CDR3 loop is CASSRGRGTEAFF. The CDR3 DNA reads as TGTGCCAGCAGTAGGGGGCGAGGCACTGAAGCTTTCTTT.

CDR3 DNA: TGTGCCTGGAGCGGACAGTACTACTCTGGAAACACCATATATTTT. Protein sequence: CAWSGQYYSGNTIYF. The chain employs TRBV30 and TRBJ1-3; maybe TRBD1 (6 bases). V was shortened by 3 bases and J by 0 bases, with 12 bases between the two germline ends. The CDR3 spans 15 residues. CDR1 is GTSNPN and CDR2 is SVGIG in the germline V gene (reference sequence).

This clone was recorded a few times. The V call is TRBV7-2, the J call TRBJ1-5, with TRBD1 as a possible D gene (5 bases). Germline values: CDR1 SGHTA, CDR2 FQGNSA. The length of the CDR3 is 14 residues. The V end lost 0 bases, the J end lost 6 bases, and 9 bases lay between the germline ends. DNA of the CDR3: TGTGCCAGCAGCTTAGCACTGGGGCCTCAGCCCCAGCATTTT. Translating gives CASSLALGPQPQHF.

The gene calls are TRBV18 and TRBJ1-3; D is possibly TRBD1 (5 bases). CDR1 is KGHSH, CDR2 LQKENI, per germline. V gave up 3 bases and J gave up 0 bases, with 12 bases separating them. The CDR3 contains 16 residues. This CDR3 is CASSPTGSNSGNTIYF. CDR3 in DNA: TGTGCCAGCTCACCTACAGGTTCTAACTCTGGAAACACCATATATTTT. The full variable domain, completed using reference TRBV18 and TRBJ1-3, is NAGVMQNPRHLVRRRGQEARLRCSPMKGHSHVYWYRQLPEEGLKFMVYLQKENIIDESGMPKERFSAEFPKEGPSILRIQQVVRGDSAAYFCASSPTGSNSGNTIYFGEGSWLTVV.

V gene TRBV6-1 combines with J gene TRBJ2-2, with 8 bases aligning to TRBD2. The CDR3 covers 17 residues. Germline V gene lookup returns CDR1 MNHNS and CDR2 SASEGT. Trimming took 4 bases from V and 0 from J; bases not matched to a gene: 7. CDR3 sequence (DNA): TGTGCCAGCAGTGTACTAAGCGGGGGCTCGAACACCGGGGAGCTGTTTTTT. It translates to CASSVLSGGSNTGELFF.

This chain uses TRBV21-1 with TRBJ2-3; TRBD2, the table's D call, lacks a check against the DNA. TRBV21-1 is flagged as a pseudogene. The CDR3 has 17 amino acids. The CDR3 protein is CASSKDSKTTSTDTQYF. CDR3 coding DNA: TGTGCCAGCAGCAAAGATAGCAAAACCACTAGCACAGATACGCAGTATTTT.

V gene TRBV2 combines with J gene TRBJ2-5, with D perhaps matching TRBD1 (5 bases). This CDR3 comprises 13 residues. Germline CDR1 reads SNHLY; CDR2 reads FYNNEI. The V and J ends lost 8 bases and 5 bases respectively, with 15 bases between them. The CDR3 spells CASFLQVWETQYF. The CDR3 DNA sequence: TGTGCCAGCTTTTTACAGGTCTGGGAGACCCAGTACTTC.

This sequence joins TRBV27 and TRBJ1-2; tentatively, D is TRBD1 (5 bases). The CDR3 runs to 13 residues. Deletions cut 6 bases from V and 5 bases from J, with 13 bases between. CDR1 and CDR2 (germline): MNHEY, SMNVEV (reference sequence). The CDR3 protein is CASSPGAGYGYTF. CDR3 coding DNA: TGTGCCAGCAGCCCAGGAGCAGGGTATGGCTACACCTTC.

This clone appeared a few times. The V call is TRBV18, the J call TRBJ1-2, with D hard to call. V was pared by 2 bases and J by 2 bases, with 15 bases between. CDR1 and CDR2 (germline): KGHSH, LQKENI. This CDR3 is built from 16 residues. The CDR3 protein is CASSPTGSGLNYGYTF. CDR3 coding DNA: TGTGCCAGCTCACCAACTGGATCGGGGTTAAACTATGGCTACACCTTC.

This chain connects TRBV19 to TRBJ1-2; 8 nucleotides agree with TRBD1. The V gene's germline CDR1 is LNHDA and CDR2 SQIVND (reference sequence). The CDR3 has 12 residues. V shed 8 bases and J 2 bases; nucleotides not matched to a gene: 1. For the CDR3, the DNA is TGTGCCAGTGGGACAGGAAACTATGGCTACACCTTC. Amino acid sequence: CASGTGNYGYTF.

V gene TRBV6-6 combines with J gene TRBJ2-2; D is uncertain. V lost 2 bases and J lost 1, with 8 bases in between. CDR1 is MNHNY and CDR2 is SVGAGI in the germline V gene (reference sequence). The CDR3 runs 15 residues. CDR3: CASSYDGRNTGELFF. CDR3 in DNA: TGTGCCAGCAGTTACGATGGGCGGAACACCGGGGAGCTGTTTTTT.